What follows are 26 T cell receptor beta chains derived from one specimen sequenced in a study of cytotoxic CD8 clonotypes in ibrutinib-treated CLL (dated by TCRdb to about 2021). The library was produced with the immunoSEQ multiplex PCR assay. In its TCRdb copy, this immuneACCESS table keeps in-frame sequences only and misses some clones. Where compared with another copy, unresolved V genes explain less than half of these, and the others have no known cause. In this sample the table shows approximately 9,200 clones, 60% to 80% of which occur a single time. 35% to 45% of the sample lies in the top ten. Sequenced material: PBMCs, taken before ibrutinib treatment. Receptors were obtained from a human donor with chronic lymphocytic leukemia.

The J gene is TRBJ2-1, the V gene TRBV28; the match to TRBD2 covers 8 bases. This CDR3 contains 13 residues. Trimming cost V 3 bases and J 9 bases; bases outside gene matches: 4. Germline V gene sequence: CDR1 MDHEN, CDR2 SYDVKM. The DNA for the CDR3 is TGTGCCAGCAGTTTGGGAACTAGCGGTGAGCAGTTCTTC. Encoded protein: CASSLGTSGEQFF.

This chain joins TRBV11-3 and TRBJ2-2; D gene ambiguous. Germline-derived CDR1 and CDR2 are SGHNT and YENEEA. This CDR3 has 12 residues. V shed 5 bases and J shed 5 bases, with 6 bases lying between them. CDR3 protein: CASSPVTGELFF. For the CDR3, the DNA is TGTGCCAGCAGCCCAGTAACCGGGGAGCTGTTTTTT. The full variable domain, rest sourced from reference TRBV11-3 and TRBJ2-2, is EAGVVQSPRYKIIEKKQPVAFWCNPISGHNTLYWYLQNLGQGPELLIRYENEEAVDDSQLPKDRFSAERLKGVDSTLKIQPAELGDSAVYLCASSPVTGELFFGEGSRLTVL.

The gene calls are TRBV7-3 and TRBJ2-1, with D possibly TRBD1 on 6 matching bases. Germline V CDR1 and CDR2: SGHTA, FQGTGA. V was trimmed by 6 bases and J by 4 bases, leaving 19 bases between them. There are 16 residues in the CDR3. Here the CDR3 reads CASSSRAARGYNEQFF. For the CDR3, the DNA is TGTGCCAGCAGTTCTCGGGCAGCCAGGGGATACAATGAGCAGTTCTTC.

V and J are TRBV6-1 and TRBJ1-2; 7 nucleotides align to TRBD1. The CDR3 is 13 amino acids. CDR1 and CDR2 (germline): MNHNS, SASEGT. Trimming at V came to 7 bases and at J to 8 bases, leaving 10 bases not matched to a gene. Here the CDR3 DNA reads TGTGCCAGCAACCGACAGGGTTCGCGGGGCTACACCTTC. Its protein product is CASNRQGSRGYTF.

This clone has more than one count but fewer than ten. The J gene is TRBJ1-5, the V gene TRBV27; no reliable D call. The germline V gene has CDR1 MNHEY and CDR2 SMNVEV (reference sequence). The V gene lost 1 base and the J gene lost 5 bases, with 6 bases spanning the gap. CDR3 length: 13 residues. In DNA form, the CDR3 reads TGTGCCAGCAGTTTATTTTTCCATCAGCCCCAGCATTTT. Translating it yields CASSLFFHQPQHF.

V is TRBV11-2 and J is TRBJ2-1; D not certain. The germline V gene has CDR1 SGHAT and CDR2 FQNNGV. This CDR3 is 14 amino acids long. Trimming shortened V by 4 bases and J by 1 base, and 8 bases separated the two germline ends. CDR3 region: CASSYFGSYNEQFF. Written as DNA, the CDR3 is TGTGCCAGCAGCTATTTCGGATCCTACAATGAGCAGTTCTTC.

The rearrangement uses TRBV7-2 and TRBJ2-1; TRBD2 matches 11 bases. The trim removed 1 base at V and 1 base at J, leaving 3 bases unmatched. Germline CDR1 and CDR2: SGHTA and FQGNSA. CDR3 length equals 17 residues. CDR3: CASSLDPSGRSYNEQFF. As DNA, the CDR3 is TGTGCCAGCAGCTTAGATCCTAGCGGGAGGTCCTACAATGAGCAGTTCTTC.

This clone was recorded only once. The chain carries TRBV27 and TRBJ2-2; D is unclear. The germline CDR1 and CDR2 sequences are MNHEY and SMNVEV (reference sequence). V was trimmed by 6 bases and J by 6 bases, leaving 8 bases between them. The CDR3 runs 12 residues. In nucleotides, the CDR3 is TGTGCCAGCAGCCAAGGCGCCGGGGAGCTGTTTTTT. Translated: CASSQGAGELFF.

This chain uses TRBV7-8 with TRBJ2-2; tentative D call: TRBD1 (6 bases). This CDR3 has 16 residues. Germline V gene lookup returns CDR1 SGHVS and CDR2 FQNEAQ. V dropped 6 bases and J dropped 1 base, with 15 bases sitting between them. The CDR3 reads CASRPGQLMNTGELFF. The DNA for the CDR3 is TGTGCCAGCAGACCTGGACAGCTCATGAACACCGGGGAGCTGTTTTTT.

The gene calls are TRBV7-8 and TRBJ1-6, with 8 nucleotides matching TRBD1. The CDR3 runs 15 residues. The V gene's germline CDR1 is SGHVS and CDR2 FQNEAQ. With V trimmed by 3 bases and J by 7 bases, 5 bases remained unmatched. The CDR3 DNA sequence: TGTGCCAGCAGCTTCGGCAGGGGGCTCAATTCACCCCTCCACTTT. This sequence encodes CASSFGRGLNSPLHF.

This clone has only one observation. This CDR3 is CASERDRRYSGNTIYF. The CDR3 region has the DNA TGTGCCAGTGAGCGAGACAGGCGCTACTCTGGAAACACCATATATTTT. The rearrangement joins TRBV19 to TRBJ1-3; a weak D match, TRBD1 (6 bases). V was shortened by 8 bases and J by 0 bases, with 17 bases between the two germline ends. From germline, CDR1 is LNHDA and CDR2 SQIVND (reference sequence). The CDR3 totals 16 residues.

This clone was picked up a small number of times. This chain links TRBV19 with TRBJ1-2, with D maybe TRBD1 (5 bases). The germline V gene encodes CDR1 LNHDA and CDR2 SQIVND (reference sequence). CDR3 length: 13 residues. Trimming took 0 bases from V and 8 from J, leaving 10 bases between them. The CDR3 reads CASSIDTGRGYTF. The DNA of the CDR3 is TGTGCCAGTAGTATAGACACAGGTCGGGGCTACACCTTC. The full variable domain, its missing parts supplied by reference TRBV19 and TRBJ1-2, is DGGITQSPKYLFRKEGQNVTLSCEQNLNHDAMYWYRQDPGQGLRLIYYSQIVNDFQKGDIAEGYSVSREKKESFPLTVTSAQKNPTAFYLCASSIDTGRGYTFGSGTRLTVV.

In this sample, this clone turned up once. The gene calls are TRBV6-6 and TRBJ2-1, with 7 positions matching TRBD2. CDR3 length: 16 residues. V shed 5 bases and J 2 bases; nucleotides not matched to a gene: 9. The germline CDR1 and CDR2 sequences are MNHNY and SVGAGI (reference sequence). CDR3 residues: CASSPIGRGTYNEQFF. DNA for the CDR3: TGTGCCAGCAGTCCTATTGGGAGGGGAACCTACAATGAGCAGTTCTTC.

In DNA form, the CDR3 reads TGCGCCAGCAGCAAAGCGGGAGTAAGCGACAATGAGCAGTTCTTC. It translates to CASSKAGVSDNEQFF. V is TRBV10-1 and J is TRBJ2-1; 8 bases agree with TRBD2. J lost 5 bases, V lost 6 bases, and 9 bases had no gene match. The CDR3 is 15 amino acids. Germline V gene data show CDR1 as WNHNN and CDR2 as SYGVQD (reference sequence).

The chain carries TRBV11-3 and TRBJ2-1; no clear D. Germline-derived CDR1 and CDR2 are SGHNT and YENEEA. This CDR3 region has 14 residues. The V gene lost 0 bases and the J gene lost 5 bases, with 8 bases spanning the gap. The CDR3 spells CASSLENRNNEQFF. CDR3 nucleotides: TGTGCCAGCAGCTTAGAAAACAGAAACAATGAGCAGTTCTTC.

The J gene is TRBJ2-2, the V gene TRBV19; D uncertain. Trimming removed 2 bases at V and 1 base at J, with 5 bases between. Germline loops: CDR1 LNHDA, CDR2 SQIVND (reference sequence). This CDR3 is built from 14 residues. Here the CDR3 DNA reads TGTGCCAGTAGTATAAGCAGGAACACCGGGGAGCTGTTTTTT. Residues: CASSISRNTGELFF. The full variable domain, completed using reference TRBV19 and TRBJ2-2, is DGGITQSPKYLFRKEGQNVTLSCEQNLNHDAMYWYRQDPGQGLRLIYYSQIVNDFQKGDIAEGYSVSREKKESFPLTVTSAQKNPTAFYLCASSISRNTGELFFGEGSRLTVL.

The chain carries TRBV13 and TRBJ2-2; 10 bases are a match to TRBD2. There are 16 residues in the CDR3. Germline V gene lookup returns CDR1 PRHDT and CDR2 FYEKMQ (reference sequence). V dropped 3 bases and J dropped 7; count of bases not matched to a gene: 8. The CDR3 loop is CASSFTSGITIGELFF. The CDR3 bases are TGTGCCAGCAGCTTTACTAGCGGGATTACGATCGGGGAGCTGTTTTTT.

The V call is TRBV27, the J call TRBJ2-1; TRBD1 matches at 7 bases. Germline V gene sequence: CDR1 MNHEY, CDR2 SMNVEV (reference sequence). V dropped 3 bases and J dropped 5; count of bases not matched to a gene: 7. The CDR3 contains 15 residues. The CDR3 loop reads CASSLGRQGNNEQFF. The CDR3 DNA sequence: TGTGCCAGCAGTTTGGGTCGACAGGGTAACAATGAGCAGTTCTTC.

The table lists this clone with a few counts. Here the CDR3 reads CASSVVAGVIAGELFF. The CDR3 DNA reads as TGTGCCAGCTCCGTCGTGGCGGGAGTTATAGCCGGGGAGCTGTTTTTT. The chain combines TRBV13 with TRBJ2-2, with 7 nucleotides matching TRBD2. The CDR3 length is 16 residues. Germline V gene sequence: CDR1 PRHDT, CDR2 FYEKMQ (reference sequence). After removal of 8 bases from V and 6 bases from J, the junction contained 15 bases not matched to a gene. Looking up the rest from reference TRBV13 and TRBJ2-2 gives the full variable domain: AAGVIQSPRHLIKEKRETATLKCYPIPRHDTVYWYQQGPGQDPQFLISFYEKMQSDKGSIPDRFSAQQFSDYHSELNMSSLELGDSALYFCASSVVAGVIAGELFFGEGSRLTVL.

The CDR3 region is CASSPPFTGQPRGYTF. The CDR3 bases are TGTGCCAGCTCACCACCATTCACGGGACAGCCCAGGGGCTACACCTTC. The chain links TRBV18 to TRBJ1-2, with 7 bases matching TRBD1. Per the germline V gene, CDR1 is KGHSH and CDR2 is LQKENI. V lost 0 bases, J lost 8 bases, and 12 bases stayed unmatched. The CDR3 is 16 amino acids.

This clone showed up just a few times. This rearrangement joins TRBV9 to TRBJ2-7; no firm D call. The germline V gene has CDR1 SGDLS and CDR2 YYNGEE. Trimming removed 0 bases from V and 0 bases from J, with 10 bases in between. CDR3 length: 15 residues. The CDR3 reads CASSVAGSGSYEQYF. The CDR3 DNA reads as TGTGCCAGCAGCGTAGCGGGCTCAGGCTCCTACGAGCAGTACTTC.

The gene calls are TRBV6-5 and TRBJ1-1, with D perhaps TRBD1 (5 bases). V lost 0 bases, J lost 7 bases, and 9 bases lay in between. Germline V lookup: CDR1 MNHEY, CDR2 SVGAGI. This CDR3 is built from 13 residues. The CDR3 nucleotides read TGTGCCAGCAGTTACTCAGGAGGGGATGAAGCTTTCTTT. Its translation is CASSYSGGDEAFF.

V usage is TRBV13 and J usage is TRBJ1-1; no clear D. V lost 3 bases to trimming and J lost 1 base, with 12 bases between them. The CDR3 is 15 residues long. Looked up from germline, CDR1 is PRHDT and CDR2 is FYEKMQ (reference sequence). CDR3: CASSFLREGNTEAFF. CDR3 DNA: TGTGCCAGCAGCTTTCTTAGGGAGGGGAACACTGAAGCTTTCTTT.

The rearrangement joins TRBV28 to TRBJ1-1; the D gene is possibly TRBD1 (6 bases). Germline values: CDR1 MDHEN, CDR2 SYDVKM. V was trimmed by 6 bases and J by 0 bases, leaving 14 bases between them. This CDR3 has 15 amino acids. DNA for the CDR3: TGTGCCAGCAGGAAACACAGGGCTTTGAACACTGAAGCTTTCTTT. Translating gives CASRKHRALNTEAFF.

The V and J genes are TRBV4-1 and TRBJ1-2; D call uncertain. In germline, CDR1 is MGHRA, CDR2 YSYEKL. V dropped 1 base and J dropped 1 base, with 10 bases sitting between them. The CDR3 extends over 15 amino acids. The CDR3 here is CASSQVVSNNYGYTF. The DNA of the CDR3 is TGCGCCAGCAGCCAAGTTGTCAGTAATAACTATGGCTACACCTTC.

The J gene is TRBJ1-4, the V gene TRBV18; the match to TRBD1 covers 7 bases. The CDR3 sequence is 13 residues long. V shed 10 bases, J shed 3 bases, and the junction held 5 bases outside the gene matches. From germline, CDR1 is KGHSH and CDR2 LQKENI. CDR3 sequence: CATKTGSNEKLFF. Here the CDR3 DNA reads TGTGCCACTAAGACAGGGTCTAATGAAAAACTGTTTTTT.